This T cell receptor beta chain was identified in a study of blood T cell repertoires in COVID-19. About the study: Samples taken during acute and convalescent COVID-19 were collected in the United States, Italy and Spain. Sources were T cells, B-cell-depleted T cells, or PBMCs; the material itself was cDNA or gDNA.

Methods used by the authors: The authors estimated nucleated cell counts from reference gene primer amplification. Using immunoSEQ multiplex PCR, the repertoire was profiled, and TCRdb retains in-frame clones only, with some absent. V and J calls and clone size are given by that table; D and trimming were obtained from the DNA. The repertoire holds about 200,000 clones, with 75% to 90% as singletons. J was trimmed by 2 bases and V by 4 bases; bases with no gene match: 6. CDR1 SGHDT and CDR2 YYEEEE come from the germline V gene. This CDR3 contains 14 residues. The clonotype comes from a man aged 35-49 years with acute or convalescent COVID-19. Sequencing was done on a sample of peripheral blood. This chain joins TRBV5-6 and TRBJ2-7, with 7 nucleotides matching TRBD1. This CDR3 is CASSPKGATYEQYF. The CDR3 DNA follows: TGTGCCAGCAGCCCGAAGGGGGCTACCTACGAGCAGTACTTC.